Listed below are T cell receptor beta chains from one sample, sequenced in a study of blood T cell repertoires in COVID-19. The method was immunoSEQ multiplex PCR; TCRdb's version includes in-frame clones alone and lacks a portion of them. This sample yields roughly 180,000 clones, of which more than 80% are seen a single time; roughly 8.2% belongs to the top ten. The sequenced sample consisted of peripheral blood. All receptors derive from a woman in her sixties or seventies with acute or convalescent COVID-19. Both conserved end residues are part of each CDR3. The D gene is left open where the match is weak. Rows give clone size only sometimes, using once, few, many, or a class for an expanded clone.

>TRBJ2-5|TRBD2|-|TRBV19
CASSTQSAGGEGETQYF
TGTGCCAGTAGTACCCAATCAGCGGGAGGGGAAGGAGAGACCCAGTACTTC
>TRBJ2-3|-|-|TRBV23-1
CASSQCLESLTDTQYF
TGCGCCAGCAGTCAATGTTTGGAGAGCCTCACAGATACGCAGTATTTT
>TRBJ2-2|-|-|TRBV24-1
CATSGLTATGELFF
TGTGCCACCAGTGGCCTGACAGCCACCGGGGAGCTGTTTTTT
>TRBJ1-3|-|-|TRBV6-6
CASSYEYSGNTIYF
TGTGCCAGCAGTTACGAGTACTCTGGAAACACCATATATTTT
>TRBJ2-1|-|few|TRBV10-1
CASGGSPGSNEQFF
TGCGCCAGCGGGGGGTCCCCGGGAAGTAATGAGCAGTTCTTC
>TRBJ2-2|TRBD1|-|TRBV5-1
CASSLDRGTGELFF
TGCGCCAGCAGCTTGGACAGGGGCACCGGGGAGCTGTTTTTT
>TRBJ1-1|TRBD1|-|TRBV7-3
CASSLDRENTEAFF
TGTGCCAGCAGTCTGGACAGGGAGAACACTGAAGCTTTCTTT
>TRBJ2-1|TRBD1|-|TRBV5-1
CASYRDRVQVDEQFF
TGCGCCAGTTACCGGGACAGGGTTCAAGTCGATGAGCAGTTCTTC
>TRBJ1-5|-|-|TRBV4-1
CASSQREGNQPQHF
TGCGCCAGCAGCCAACGGGAGGGGAATCAGCCCCAGCATTTT
>TRBJ2-3|-|-|TRBV11-1
CASSPSGDTQYF
TGTGCCAGCAGCCCCAGCGGGGATACGCAGTATTTT
>TRBJ2-7|TRBD1|-|TRBV27
CASATTGLIYEQYF
TGTGCCAGCGCCACGACAGGGCTGATCTACGAGCAGTACTTC
>TRBJ2-1|-|-|TRBV7-3
CASSSVRTAPYNEQFF
TGTGCCAGCAGCTCCGTAAGGACAGCTCCGTACAATGAGCAGTTCTTC
>TRBJ2-1|-|-|TRBV9
CASSVDVGRYNEQFF
TGTGCCAGCAGCGTAGATGTGGGGCGTTACAATGAGCAGTTCTTC
>TRBJ2-3|-|-|TRBV7-3
CASSTSATGRTDTQYF
TGTGCCAGCAGCACAAGTGCTACAGGCCGCACAGATACGCAGTATTTT
>TRBJ1-5|-|-|TRBV7-9
CASSLGGALGQPQHF
TGTGCCAGCAGCTTAGGTGGGGCCCTCGGACAGCCCCAGCATTTT
>TRBJ2-6|TRBD1|-|TRBV5-1
CASSLAPGTGDFSGANVLTF
TGCGCCAGCAGCTTGGCCCCCGGGACAGGGGACTTCTCTGGGGCCAACGTCCTGACTTTC
>TRBJ2-1|-|-|TRBV7-6
CASSPQVSLSYNEQFF
TGTGCCAGCAGCCCGCAGGTTTCCTTATCCTACAATGAGCAGTTCTTC
>TRBJ2-3|TRBD2|-|TRBV29-1
CSVEGAPLAGGPSDTQYF
TGCAGCGTTGAGGGGGCGCCACTAGCGGGAGGGCCCTCAGATACGCAGTATTTT
>TRBJ1-2|-|-|TRBV2
CASSQGNYGYTF
TGTGCCAGCAGTCAGGGCAACTATGGCTACACCTTC
>TRBJ2-1|TRBD2|-|TRBV7-9
CASSPGTSGSHPYNEQFF
TGTGCCAGCAGCCCCGGGACTAGCGGGAGTCATCCGTACAATGAGCAGTTCTTC
>TRBJ1-5|-|-|TRBV3-1/TRBV3-2
CASSPSGSNQPQHF
TGTGCCAGCAGCCCGTCGGGGAGCAATCAGCCCCAGCATTTT
>TRBJ2-3|-|-|TRBV27
CASSLSPRQTDTQYF
TGTGCCAGCAGTTTATCCCCTAGACAGACAGATACGCAGTATTTT
>TRBJ2-7|TRBD1|-|TRBV27
CASSLPGGEQYF
TGTGCCAGCAGCTTACCAGGGGGTGAGCAGTACTTC
>TRBJ2-3|-|-|TRBV11-3
CASSQGTVSSDTQYF
TGTGCCAGCAGCCAAGGAACAGTCAGTTCAGATACGCAGTATTTT
>TRBJ1-5|TRBD1|-|TRBV2
CASSIPDRFNQPQHF
TGTGCCAGCAGTATCCCGGACAGGTTCAATCAGCCCCAGCATTTT
>TRBJ1-3|-|once|TRBV5-1
CASSSAGSGNTIYF
TGCGCCAGCAGCTCCGCAGGGTCGGGAAACACCATATATTTT
>TRBJ1-2|TRBD1|many|TRBV9
CASSAQGYNYGYTF
TGTGCCAGCAGCGCACAGGGGTACAACTATGGCTACACCTTC
>TRBJ1-2|-|-|TRBV28
CGTGGNNYGYTF
TGTGGAACCGGAGGTAATAACTATGGCTACACCTTC
>TRBJ1-3|-|-|TRBV4-2
CASSQAGNTIYF
TGTGCCAGCAGCCAAGCGGGGAACACCATATATTTT